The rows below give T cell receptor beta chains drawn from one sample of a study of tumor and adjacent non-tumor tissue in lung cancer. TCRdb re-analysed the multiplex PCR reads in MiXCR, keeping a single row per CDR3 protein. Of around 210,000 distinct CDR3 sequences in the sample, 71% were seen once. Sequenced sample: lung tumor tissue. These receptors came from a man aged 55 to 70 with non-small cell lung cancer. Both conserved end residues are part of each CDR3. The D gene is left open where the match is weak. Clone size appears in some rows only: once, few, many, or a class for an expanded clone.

DNA: TGTGCCAGCAGCTTAGAGCAGGGCTGTGGTTATGGCTACACCTTC
CDR3: CASSLEQGCGYGYTF
D: .
size: once
J: TRBJ1-2
V: TRBV11-2

DNA: TGTACCAGCAGCTGGGGACAGGGGGCTTCGTTCAGGGAGCTGTTTTTT
CDR3: CTSSWGQGASFRELFF
D: TRBD1
size: .
J: TRBJ2-2
V: TRBV6-5

DNA: TGCAGTGCTAGAGCGAGCTGGGGGATAGCCTACGAGCAGTACTTC
CDR3: CSARASWGIAYEQYF
D: .
size: .
J: TRBJ2-7
V: TRBV20-1

DNA: TGTGCCAACAGCGTACTGCGCAGCTCCTACGAGCAGTACTTC
CDR3: CANSVLRSSYEQYF
D: .
size: .
J: TRBJ2-7
V: TRBV11-2

DNA: TGTGCCAGCAGCCGCCCAACAGTAGCGACAGATACGCAGTATTTT
CDR3: CASSRPTVATDTQYF
D: .
size: once
J: TRBJ2-3
V: TRBV5-6

DNA: TGTGCCAGCAGTGTTGGCATAGCGATACAAGATACCCAGTACTTC
CDR3: CASSVGIAIQDTQYF
D: .
size: .
J: TRBJ2-5
V: TRBV6-1

DNA: TGCGCCAGCAGTGAGTTGCGGATTAGCGGGACGGGCACAGATACGCAGTATTTT
CDR3: CASSELRISGTGTDTQYF
D: TRBD2
size: .
J: TRBJ2-3
V: TRBV10-1

DNA: TGTGCTAGTGGCCTCAATGGCCGCACATATACGCAGTATTTT
CDR3: CASGLNGRTYTQYF
D: .
size: .
J: TRBJ2-3
V: TRBV12-5

DNA: TGTGCCACCAGTGATCCCCAGCGGCTCACAGATACGCAGTATTTT
CDR3: CATSDPQRLTDTQYF
D: .
size: .
J: TRBJ2-3
V: TRBV24-1

DNA: TGCAGCGTTGACGATCGGGACAGGGGGGGAGAGACCCAGTACTTC
CDR3: CSVDDRDRGGETQYF
D: TRBD1
size: once
J: TRBJ2-5
V: TRBV29-1

DNA: TGCAGTGCTAGAGATTACCAGGGGGCAGGGAACACTGAAGCTTTCTTT
CDR3: CSARDYQGAGNTEAFF
D: TRBD1
size: many
J: TRBJ1-1
V: TRBV20-1

DNA: TGTGCCAGCAGCTCCAGCAGATTGGGGAGAGGGACTGAAGCTTTCTTT
CDR3: CASSSSRLGRGTEAFF
D: .
size: many
J: TRBJ1-1
V: TRBV13

DNA: TGCAGTGCTAGAGAAAAGGGACCATACGAGCAGTACTTC
CDR3: CSAREKGPYEQYF
D: .
size: .
J: TRBJ2-7
V: TRBV20-1

DNA: TGTGCCAGCAGCCTCGCGTCTCAGGGCTCCGGCGGAAACACCATATATTTT
CDR3: CASSLASQGSGGNTIYF
D: .
size: .
J: TRBJ1-3
V: TRBV11-2

DNA: TGTGCCAGCAGCTTCCATGGACAGGCAAAGAGGGAGACCCAGTACTTC
CDR3: CASSFHGQAKRETQYF
D: TRBD1
size: .
J: TRBJ2-5
V: TRBV5-4

DNA: TGCGCCAGCAGCTACCAGAAGGATACGCAGTATTTT
CDR3: CASSYQKDTQYF
D: .
size: few
J: TRBJ2-3
V: TRBV5-1

DNA: TGTGCCAGCAGCCAAGAGAAGGGGTCAACGGGAGAGCTGTACTTC
CDR3: CASSQEKGSTGELYF
D: .
size: .
J: TRBJ2-7
V: TRBV4-2

DNA: TGTGCCAGCAGATCCAGGACAAGTGTTTACGAACAGTACTTC
CDR3: CASRSRTSVYEQYF
D: .
size: .
J: TRBJ2-7
V: TRBV6-1

DNA: TGCAGCGCCGGGGGGTCAGCCGGGGAGGGCAACAAGGAGCAGTTCTTC
CDR3: CSAGGSAGEGNKEQFF
D: TRBD2
size: .
J: TRBJ2-1
V: TRBV29-1

DNA: TGTGTCAGCAGCCAAGAGGGGGGCTGGGCTGAAGCTTTCTTT
CDR3: CVSSQEGGWAEAFF
D: .
size: .
J: TRBJ1-1
V: TRBV14

DNA: TGCAGCGTAGTAACAGAGGACAATGAGCAGTCCTTC
CDR3: CSVVTEDNEQSF
D: .
size: once
J: TRBJ2-1
V: TRBV29-1

DNA: TGTGCCAGCAGTGCCGTAGGAGGGCTTGGCGAGCAGCACTTC
CDR3: CASSAVGGLGEQHF
D: .
size: .
J: TRBJ2-7
V: TRBV12-3/TRBV12-4

DNA: TGCAGTGCGTACGCAGCTAGCTCATTCGAGCAGTACTTC
CDR3: CSAYAASSFEQYF
D: .
size: .
J: TRBJ2-7
V: TRBV20-1

DNA: TGCATTGCTTCCGGGACAGGGCTGAACACTGAAGCTTTCTTT
CDR3: CIASGTGLNTEAFF
D: TRBD1
size: once
J: TRBJ1-1
V: TRBV20-1

DNA: TGCGCCAGCAGTGAGTCTTTGGGTGGGAATCAGCCCCAGCATTTT
CDR3: CASSESLGGNQPQHF
D: .
size: many
J: TRBJ1-5
V: TRBV10-2

DNA: TGTGCCAGCAGCTTTTGGGGGAGCCAAAAGACCCAGTACTTC
CDR3: CASSFWGSQKTQYF
D: .
size: .
J: TRBJ2-5
V: TRBV5-5

DNA: TGTGCCAGCGGTCCGGGGGGGGCCGGGAGTAACAATGAGCAATTCTTC
CDR3: CASGPGGAGSNNEQFF
D: TRBD2
size: once
J: TRBJ2-1
V: TRBV28

DNA: TGTGTCAGCAGCCGAGAGTTGGGCTATGGCTACACCTTT
CDR3: CVSSRELGYGYTF
D: .
size: .
J: TRBJ1-2
V: TRBV6-5

DNA: TGCAGTGCTAGCGGGAGTGGGAACTACAATGAGCAGTTCTTC
CDR3: CSASGSGNYNEQFF
D: .
size: .
J: TRBJ2-1
V: TRBV20-1

DNA: TGTGCCAGCAGTCCGGCCCCCTCCTACGAGCAGTACTTC
CDR3: CASSPAPSYEQYF
D: .
size: many
J: TRBJ2-7
V: TRBV12-3/TRBV12-4

DNA: TGTGCCAGCAGACCAACCGGGGGCGCTAATGAAAAACTGTTTTTT
CDR3: CASRPTGGANEKLFF
D: .
size: .
J: TRBJ1-4
V: TRBV12-3/TRBV12-4

DNA: TGTGCCAACCCTAACCGGGACAGGGAGGCCAAAAACATTCGGTACTTC
CDR3: CANPNRDREAKNIRYF
D: TRBD1
size: .
J: TRBJ2-4
V: TRBV5-4

DNA: TGCAGTGCTATCCCGCGTGGTCGGGCTTACAATGAGCAGTTCTTC
CDR3: CSAIPRGRAYNEQFF
D: .
size: many
J: TRBJ2-1
V: TRBV20-1

DNA: TGCAGTGCTAGGGAGGATAAGTGGCATGGCTACACCTTC
CDR3: CSAREDKWHGYTF
D: .
size: .
J: TRBJ1-2
V: TRBV20-1

DNA: TGTGCCAGCAAATTAGATCGGCTTACGAACACTGAAGCTTTCTTT
CDR3: CASKLDRLTNTEAFF
D: .
size: .
J: TRBJ1-1
V: TRBV11-2

DNA: TGTGCCGGCAAGGCGGACAGTCACACCGGGGAGCTGTTTTTT
CDR3: CAGKADSHTGELFF
D: .
size: .
J: TRBJ2-2
V: TRBV12-3/TRBV12-4

DNA: TGCGCCAGCTGCGGGAACACCGGGGATCTGTTTTTT
CDR3: CASCGNTGDLFF
D: .
size: .
J: TRBJ2-2
V: TRBV10-1

DNA: TGCAGCGTTATGAGGGGTCGAGGAAACGATGAGCAGTTCTTC
CDR3: CSVMRGRGNDEQFF
D: .
size: .
J: TRBJ2-1
V: TRBV29-1

DNA: TGTGCCAGCAGGTTGGGCTGTTTCTCTGGAAACACCATATATTTT
CDR3: CASRLGCFSGNTIYF
D: .
size: .
J: TRBJ1-3
V: TRBV5-6

DNA: TGTGCCAGCAGCTTCCACAGGGTGAGTGAAATTTTCTTT
CDR3: CASSFHRVSEIFF
D: .
size: .
J: TRBJ1-1
V: TRBV11-2

DNA: TGTGCAAGCAGTCATATCGGGAGGAACACAGATACGCAGTATTTT
CDR3: CASSHIGRNTDTQYF
D: TRBD2
size: .
J: TRBJ2-3
V: TRBV11-1

DNA: TGTGCCAGCAGCCAGGCCGGGACTCCTGAAAAACTGTTTTTT
CDR3: CASSQAGTPEKLFF
D: .
size: .
J: TRBJ1-4
V: TRBV7-9

DNA: TGCAGCGTTGATCTCGGGACGGCCCCCTACGAGCAGTACTTC
CDR3: CSVDLGTAPYEQYF
D: .
size: many
J: TRBJ2-7
V: TRBV29-1

DNA: TGTGCCAGCAACTCAAAACTCGGACGGGATAATTCACCCCTCCACTTT
CDR3: CASNSKLGRDNSPLHF
D: .
size: .
J: TRBJ1-6
V: TRBV13

DNA: TGTGCCAGTAGCCGCGGACAGTTAAGCTCCTACAATAAGCAGTTCTTC
CDR3: CASSRGQLSSYNKQFF
D: .
size: .
J: TRBJ2-1
V: TRBV11-2

DNA: TGCGCCAGCAGCCCTAGGACAGGGGCATTACCTAACTATGGCTACACCTTC
CDR3: CASSPRTGALPNYGYTF
D: TRBD1
size: .
J: TRBJ1-2
V: TRBV4-1

DNA: TGTGCCAGCAGCTTAGCGGAGGGTTTCCGGGGCTACACCTTC
CDR3: CASSLAEGFRGYTF
D: .
size: .
J: TRBJ1-2
V: TRBV7-9

DNA: TGTGCCAGCAACTCCAATCCAGGAACAGGAGAGACCCAGTACTTC
CDR3: CASNSNPGTGETQYF
D: .
size: .
J: TRBJ2-5
V: TRBV12-3/TRBV12-4

DNA: TGTGCCAGCAGCTTGGCCGGGACAGCTTCCTTAGATGAGCAGTTCTTC
CDR3: CASSLAGTASLDEQFF
D: TRBD1
size: few
J: TRBJ2-1
V: TRBV5-4

DNA: TGCGCCAGCAGTGACCGGATAGGGGTCGAGCAGTACTTC
CDR3: CASSDRIGVEQYF
D: .
size: .
J: TRBJ2-7
V: TRBV10-2

DNA: TGTGCCAGCAGCCGGGGGGGATCATACACTGAAGCTTTCTTT
CDR3: CASSRGGSYTEAFF
D: .
size: .
J: TRBJ1-1
V: TRBV5-5

DNA: TGTGCCAGCAGCGAAATCCGGAGCGGGAGCTCCTACGAGCAGTACTTC
CDR3: CASSEIRSGSSYEQYF
D: TRBD2
size: few
J: TRBJ2-7
V: TRBV6-1

DNA: TGTGCCAGCAGCTCGAGATTAGCGGGGGGAGGGGAGACCCAGTACTTC
CDR3: CASSSRLAGGGETQYF
D: TRBD2
size: .
J: TRBJ2-5
V: TRBV5-4